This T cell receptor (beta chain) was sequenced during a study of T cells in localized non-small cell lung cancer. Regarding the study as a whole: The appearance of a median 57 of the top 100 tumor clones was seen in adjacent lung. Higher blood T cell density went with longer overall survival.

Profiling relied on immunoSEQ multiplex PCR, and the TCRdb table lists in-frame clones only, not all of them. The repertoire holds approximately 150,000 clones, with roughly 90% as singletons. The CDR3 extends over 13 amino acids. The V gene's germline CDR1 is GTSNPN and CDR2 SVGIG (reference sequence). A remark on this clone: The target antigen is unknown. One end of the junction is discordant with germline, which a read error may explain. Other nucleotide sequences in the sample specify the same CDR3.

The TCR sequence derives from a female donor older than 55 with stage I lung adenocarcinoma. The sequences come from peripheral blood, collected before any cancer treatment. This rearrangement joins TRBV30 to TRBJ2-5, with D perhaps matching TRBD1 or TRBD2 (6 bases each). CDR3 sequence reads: CAWTRGPQGTQYF. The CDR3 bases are TGTGCCTGGACCCGGGGGCCGCAAGGGACCCAGTACTTC.